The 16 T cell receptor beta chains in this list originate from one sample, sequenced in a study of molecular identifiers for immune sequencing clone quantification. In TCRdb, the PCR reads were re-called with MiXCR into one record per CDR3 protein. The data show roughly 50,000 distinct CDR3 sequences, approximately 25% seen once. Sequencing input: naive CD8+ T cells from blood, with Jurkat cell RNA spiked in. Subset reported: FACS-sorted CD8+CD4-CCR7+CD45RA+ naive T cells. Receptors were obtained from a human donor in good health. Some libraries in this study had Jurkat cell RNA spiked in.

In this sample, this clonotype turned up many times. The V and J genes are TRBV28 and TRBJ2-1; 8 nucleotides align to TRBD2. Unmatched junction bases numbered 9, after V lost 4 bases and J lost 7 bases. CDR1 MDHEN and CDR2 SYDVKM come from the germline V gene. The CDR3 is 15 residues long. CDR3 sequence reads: CASSSGLVGRNEQFF. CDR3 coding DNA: TGTGCCAGCAGTTCGGGACTAGTGGGTAGAAATGAGCAGTTCTTC.

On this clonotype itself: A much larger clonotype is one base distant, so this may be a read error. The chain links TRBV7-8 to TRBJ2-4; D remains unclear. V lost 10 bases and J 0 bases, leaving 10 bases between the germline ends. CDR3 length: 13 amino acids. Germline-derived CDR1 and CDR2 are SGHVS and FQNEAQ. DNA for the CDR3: TGTGCCACTGAACCTCCAGCCAAAAACATTCAGTACTTC. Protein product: CATEPPAKNIQYF.

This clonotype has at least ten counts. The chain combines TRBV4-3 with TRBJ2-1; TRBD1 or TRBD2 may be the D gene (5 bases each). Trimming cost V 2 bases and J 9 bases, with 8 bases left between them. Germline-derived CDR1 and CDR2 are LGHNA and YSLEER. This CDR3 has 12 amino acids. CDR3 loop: CASSQIGGEQFF. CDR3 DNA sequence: TGCGCCAGCAGCCAAATTGGGGGTGAGCAGTTCTTC.

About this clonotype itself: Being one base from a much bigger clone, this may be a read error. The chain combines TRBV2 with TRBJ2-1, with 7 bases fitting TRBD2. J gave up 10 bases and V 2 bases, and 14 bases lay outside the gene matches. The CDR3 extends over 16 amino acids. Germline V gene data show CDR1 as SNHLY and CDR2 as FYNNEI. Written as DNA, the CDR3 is TGTGCCAGCAGTGAACGGGCGGGAGTGGTTGAGAGGGAGCAGTTCTTC. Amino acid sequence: CASSERAGVVEREQFF. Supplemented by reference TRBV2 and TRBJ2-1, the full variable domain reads EPEVTQTPSHQVTQMGQEVILRCVPISNHLYFYWYRQILGQKVEFLVSFYNNEISEKSEIFDDQFSVERPDGSNFTLKIRSTKLEDSAMYFCASSERAGVVEREQFFGPGTRLTVL.

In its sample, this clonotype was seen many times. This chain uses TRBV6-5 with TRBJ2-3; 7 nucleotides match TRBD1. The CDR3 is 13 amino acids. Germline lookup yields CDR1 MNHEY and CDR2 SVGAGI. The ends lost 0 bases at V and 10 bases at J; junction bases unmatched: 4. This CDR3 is CASSYSLTGAQYF. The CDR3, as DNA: TGTGCCAGCAGTTACTCTCTCACAGGGGCGCAGTATTTT.

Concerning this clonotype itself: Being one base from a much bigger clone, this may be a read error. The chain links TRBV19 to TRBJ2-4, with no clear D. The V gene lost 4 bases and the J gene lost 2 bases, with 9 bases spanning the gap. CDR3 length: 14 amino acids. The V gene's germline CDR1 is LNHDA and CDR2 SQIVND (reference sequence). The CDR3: CASSNSVTKNIQYF. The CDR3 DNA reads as TGTGCCAGTAGTAACAGCGTAACCAAAAACATTCAGTACTTC.

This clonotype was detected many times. The CDR3 DNA is TGTGCCAGCAGCTCCTCAGCTAACTATGGCTACACCTTC. As protein: CASSSSANYGYTF. The chain has TRBV5-4 and TRBJ1-2; D is ambiguous. V was pared by 3 bases and J by 0 bases, with 6 bases between. CDR1 is SGHNT and CDR2 is YYREEE in the germline V gene (reference sequence). The CDR3 totals 13 residues.

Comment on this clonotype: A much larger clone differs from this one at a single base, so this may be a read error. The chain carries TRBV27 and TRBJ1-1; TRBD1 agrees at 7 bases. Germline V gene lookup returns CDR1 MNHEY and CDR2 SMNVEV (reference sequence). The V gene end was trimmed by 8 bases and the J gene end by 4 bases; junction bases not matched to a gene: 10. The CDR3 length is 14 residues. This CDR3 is CASGPLAGGTEAFF. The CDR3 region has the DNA TGTGCCAGCGGGCCGCTGGCAGGGGGCACTGAAGCTTTCTTT.

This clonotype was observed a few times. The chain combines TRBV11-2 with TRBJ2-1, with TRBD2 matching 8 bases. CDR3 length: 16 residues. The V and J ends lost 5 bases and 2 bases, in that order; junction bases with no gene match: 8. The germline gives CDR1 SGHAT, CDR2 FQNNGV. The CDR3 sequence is CASSRVLAEPYNEQFF. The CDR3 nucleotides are TGTGCCAGCAGCCGCGTACTAGCGGAGCCCTACAATGAGCAGTTCTTC.

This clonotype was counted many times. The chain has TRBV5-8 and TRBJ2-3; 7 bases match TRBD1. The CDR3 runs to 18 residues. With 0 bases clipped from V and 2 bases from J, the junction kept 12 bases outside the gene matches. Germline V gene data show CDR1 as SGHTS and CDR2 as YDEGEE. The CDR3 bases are TGTGCCAGCAGCTTGGATCGTAGGACAGGCGACCTCACAGATACGCAGTATTTT. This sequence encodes CASSLDRRTGDLTDTQYF.

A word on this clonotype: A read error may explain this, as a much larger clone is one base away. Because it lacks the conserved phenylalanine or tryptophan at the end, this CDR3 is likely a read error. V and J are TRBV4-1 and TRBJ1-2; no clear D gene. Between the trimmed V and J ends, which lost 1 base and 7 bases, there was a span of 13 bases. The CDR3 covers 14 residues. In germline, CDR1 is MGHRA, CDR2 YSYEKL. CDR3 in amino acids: CASSQGSLAPGYTL. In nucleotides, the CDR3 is TGCGCCAGCAGCCAAGGTTCTCTGGCCCCTGGCTACACCCTC.

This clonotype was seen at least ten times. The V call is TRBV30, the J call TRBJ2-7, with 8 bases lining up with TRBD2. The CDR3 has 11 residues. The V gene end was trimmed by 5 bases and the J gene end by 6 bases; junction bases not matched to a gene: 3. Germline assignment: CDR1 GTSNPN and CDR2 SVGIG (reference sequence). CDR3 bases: TGTGCCTGGGCGGGGGGCACCGAGCAGTACTTC. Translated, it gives CAWAGGTEQYF.

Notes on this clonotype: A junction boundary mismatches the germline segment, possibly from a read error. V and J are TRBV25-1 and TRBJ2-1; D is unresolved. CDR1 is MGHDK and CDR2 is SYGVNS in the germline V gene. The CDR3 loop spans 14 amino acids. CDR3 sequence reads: CASSEIAGPYAPSF. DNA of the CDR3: TGTGCCAGCAGTGAAATAGCAGGCCCCTACGCGCCGTCCTTC.

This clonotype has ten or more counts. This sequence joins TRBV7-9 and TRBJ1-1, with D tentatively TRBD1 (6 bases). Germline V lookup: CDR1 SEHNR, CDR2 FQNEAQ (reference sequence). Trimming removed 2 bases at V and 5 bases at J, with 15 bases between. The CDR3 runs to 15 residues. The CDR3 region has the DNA TGTGCCAGCAGCTTAATGTGGGGGGCGAGGACTGAAGCTTTCTTT. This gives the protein CASSLMWGARTEAFF. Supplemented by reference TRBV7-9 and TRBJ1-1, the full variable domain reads DTGVSQNPRHKITKRGQNVTFRCDPISEHNRLYWYRQTLGQGPEFLTYFQNEAQLEKSRLLSDRFSAERPKGSFSTLEIQRTEQGDSAMYLCASSLMWGARTEAFFGQGTRLTVV.

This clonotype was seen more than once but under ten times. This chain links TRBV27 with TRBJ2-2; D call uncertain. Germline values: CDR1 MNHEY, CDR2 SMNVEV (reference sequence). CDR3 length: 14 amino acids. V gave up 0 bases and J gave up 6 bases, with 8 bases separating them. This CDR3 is CASSLSGSPGELFF. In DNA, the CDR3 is TGTGCCAGCAGTTTATCGGGTAGTCCCGGGGAGCTGTTTTTT.

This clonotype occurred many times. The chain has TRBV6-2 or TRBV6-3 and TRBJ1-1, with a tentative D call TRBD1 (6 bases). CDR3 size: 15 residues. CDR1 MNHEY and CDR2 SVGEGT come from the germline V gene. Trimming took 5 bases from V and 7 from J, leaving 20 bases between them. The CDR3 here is CASSQMFNRDREAFF. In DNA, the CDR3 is TGTGCCAGCAGTCAAATGTTCAACAGGGATCGTGAAGCTTTCTTT.